This T cell receptor (beta chain) was captured by sequencing in a study of cytomegalovirus exposure and HLA in healthy donors. Study-wide findings and caveats: A later analysis found first-cohort TCR clusters tended to co-occur in the 120 validation repertoires.

Between the trimmed V and J ends, which lost 7 bases and 9 bases, there was a span of 14 bases. The V gene's germline CDR1 is LNHDA and CDR2 SQIVND (reference sequence). The CDR3 loop spans 12 amino acids. Sequenced by immunoSEQ multiplex PCR; TCRdb stores in-frame clones only, minus some. The sample shows 70,000 or so clones, about 89% of them seen only once. Concerning this clone itself: Antigen unknown.

The sequencing sample was made of PBMCs. The chain uses TRBV19 and TRBJ2-3; D is perhaps TRBD2 (5 bases). This sequence originates from a young man in good health and CMV-seronegative. CDR3 in DNA: TGTGCCAGTAAAAACAGCGGCCGCACGCAGTATTTT. It translates to CASKNSGRTQYF.